This is a list of T cell receptor beta chains from one sample in a study of cytomegalovirus exposure and HLA in healthy donors. Data came from immunoSEQ multiplex PCR; TCRdb stores just in-frame clones and leaves some out. The sample has about 98,000 clones, roughly 87% seen once. The sample was PBMCs. These receptors were taken from a woman between 25 and 40 years old in good health and CMV-seronegative. CDR3s include the opening cysteine and the closing phenylalanine or tryptophan. A D gene is named only where the DNA matches it firmly. Size is omitted from some rows. Given values are once, few, many or a class for expanded clones.

V gene	D gene	J gene	clone size	CDR3 DNA	CDR3 protein
TRBV11-3	TRBD1	TRBJ1-6	once	TGTGCCAGCAGCTTAGTACGGGACAGGGAGGCCGATTCACCCCTCCACTTT	CASSLVRDREADSPLHF
TRBV6-5	-	TRBJ2-5	-	TGTGCCAGCAGTAACAGGGTGGAGACCCAGTACTTC	CASSNRVETQYF
TRBV28	-	TRBJ1-5	-	TGTGCCAGCAGCCCGAACCCCAGGCTCTTGTATCAGCCCCAGCATTTT	CASSPNPRLLYQPQHF
TRBV4-1	TRBD1	TRBJ2-5	-	TGCGCCAGCAGCCACCCCAGGGACAGTAATAGGGAAGAGACCCAGTACTTC	CASSHPRDSNREETQYF
TRBV12-5	TRBD2	TRBJ2-2	-	TGTGCTAGTGGTCCGGGGACTAGCGGGGCCGGGGAGCTGTTTTTT	CASGPGTSGAGELFF
TRBV2	-	TRBJ1-5	once	TGTGCCAGCAGTGGTGAAGGGGGTCAGCCCCAGCATTTT	CASSGEGGQPQHF
TRBV2	TRBD2	TRBJ2-1	-	TGTGCCGTCACTAGCGCCGGAGGGTTCTTC	CAVTSAGGFF
TRBV7-3	TRBD2	TRBJ2-3	-	TGTGCCAGCAGCCAAAGGGTGGCTAGCGGGAGAACAGATACGCAGTATTTT	CASSQRVASGRTDTQYF
TRBV6-6	-	TRBJ1-2	-	TGTGCCAGCAGCTCAAGCGGGTGGGGGAACTATGGCTACACCTTC	CASSSSGWGNYGYTF
TRBV9	TRBD1	TRBJ2-5	-	TGTGCCAGCAGCGTAGGATGGGGGGACAGGCAAGAGACCCAGTACTTC	CASSVGWGDRQETQYF
TRBV6-1	-	TRBJ2-7	-	TGTGCCGGTTGTAAGGGAGGAGACGAGCAGTACTTC	CAGCKGGDEQYF
TRBV7-8	TRBD2	TRBJ2-7	-	TGTGCCAGCAGCTCTCCGGGACTAGCGGGAGAGTTCTCCTACGAGCAGTACTTC	CASSSPGLAGEFSYEQYF
TRBV5-5	-	TRBJ1-6	-	TGTGCCAGCCTTGGTGCCGGTTCGAATTCACCCCTCCACTTT	CASLGAGSNSPLHF
TRBV9	-	TRBJ1-2	once	TGTGCCAGCAGCCTCTACCAAACGGGGTATGGCTACACCTTC	CASSLYQTGYGYTF
TRBV6-6	TRBD1	TRBJ1-4	-	TGTGCCAGCAGTTACGGAGACAGGGGCGAACCTGAAAAACTGTTTTTT	CASSYGDRGEPEKLFF
TRBV29-1	-	TRBJ1-2	-	TGCAGCGTTGAAGGGATAGACAGAGTCTATGGCTACACCTTC	CSVEGIDRVYGYTF
TRBV6-6	-	TRBJ1-5	few	TGTGCCAGCCGCCCGGGGGAGAGCAATCAGCCCCAGCATTTT	CASRPGESNQPQHF
TRBV5-6	TRBD1	TRBJ2-7	-	TGTGCCAGCAGGCATTCCGGGACAGGGGCCTATTACGAGCAGTACTTC	CASRHSGTGAYYEQYF
TRBV10-3	TRBD1	TRBJ2-1	-	TGTGCCATCAGTGGGGAAGGGACAGGGACCCATGAGCAGTTCTTC	CAISGEGTGTHEQFF